Sequencing of this T cell receptor (beta chain) was carried out in a study of T cell repertoires in cytomegalovirus infection. For the study at large: Matching HLA type, along with CMV infection, was indicated by public TCR beta signatures.

One entry per CDR3 protein, called by TCRdb with MiXCR from the reads. The sample shows some 300,000 distinct CDR3 sequences, about 9.2% of them seen only once. Germline V CDR1 and CDR2: SGHRS, YFSETQ. V lost 4 bases, J lost 0 bases, and 14 bases lay in between. This CDR3 comprises 15 residues. The sample holds many counts of this clonotype. The receptor was isolated from a human donor in good health (CMV status not recorded). Some clones in this sample may be carry-over from other donors' samples. The sample was PBMCs. The chain employs TRBV5-1 and TRBJ2-7, with D perhaps TRBD1 (6 bases). In nucleotides, the CDR3 is TGCGCCAGCAGCGGAACAGGGCACTCCTCCTACGAGCAGTACTTC. Translating gives CASSGTGHSSYEQYF.